This TCR beta chain was found in a study of blood T cell repertoires in COVID-19. As originally analysed: Estimates of nucleated cell counts were drawn from the amplification of reference gene primers. The method was immunoSEQ multiplex PCR; TCRdb's version includes in-frame clones alone and lacks a portion of them. The V and J calls and clone size were taken over from that table, and D and trimming were inferred from the DNA. The table has 150,000 or so clones, about 80% seen once. The CDR3 spans 10 residues. The specimen was peripheral blood. The clonotype originates from a woman aged 55 to 70 with acute or convalescent COVID-19. V usage is TRBV21-1 and J usage is TRBJ1-2. TRBV21-1 is classified as a pseudogene. CDR3 region: CASHNGKATF. The CDR3 nucleotides are TGTGCCAGCCATAACGGGAAAGCGACCTTC.